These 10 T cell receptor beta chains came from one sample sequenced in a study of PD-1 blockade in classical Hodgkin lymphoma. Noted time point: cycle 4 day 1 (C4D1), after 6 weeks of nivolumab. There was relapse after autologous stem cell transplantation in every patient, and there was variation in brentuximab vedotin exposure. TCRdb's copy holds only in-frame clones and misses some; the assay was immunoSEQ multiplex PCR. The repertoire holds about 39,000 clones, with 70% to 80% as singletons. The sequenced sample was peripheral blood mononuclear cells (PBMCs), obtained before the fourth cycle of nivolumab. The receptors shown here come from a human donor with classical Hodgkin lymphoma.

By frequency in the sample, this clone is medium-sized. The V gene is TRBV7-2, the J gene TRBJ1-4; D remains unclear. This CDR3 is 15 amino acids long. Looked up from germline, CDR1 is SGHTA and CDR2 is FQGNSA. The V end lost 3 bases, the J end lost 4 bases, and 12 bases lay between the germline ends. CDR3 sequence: CASSFSGHGNEKLFF. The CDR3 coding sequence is TGTGCCAGCAGCTTTAGTGGGCACGGTAATGAAAAACTGTTTTTT.

The CDR3 region is CAWRPRGADEKLFF. The CDR3 DNA is TGTGCCTGGAGGCCACGGGGGGCGGACGAAAAACTGTTTTTT. The J gene is TRBJ1-4, the V gene TRBV30, with D possibly TRBD1 on 6 matching bases. This CDR3 spans 14 amino acids. Trimming stripped 3 bases from V and 8 bases from J, with 16 bases between. CDR1 GTSNPN and CDR2 SVGIG come from the germline V gene (reference sequence).

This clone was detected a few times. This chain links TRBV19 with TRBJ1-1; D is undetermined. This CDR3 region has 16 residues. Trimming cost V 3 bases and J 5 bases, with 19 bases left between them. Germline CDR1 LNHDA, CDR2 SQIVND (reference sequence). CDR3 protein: CASSITRARGGTEAFF. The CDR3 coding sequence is TGTGCCAGTAGTATTACTCGGGCCCGGGGTGGGACTGAAGCTTTCTTT. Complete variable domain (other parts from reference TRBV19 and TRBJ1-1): DGGITQSPKYLFRKEGQNVTLSCEQNLNHDAMYWYRQDPGQGLRLIYYSQIVNDFQKGDIAEGYSVSREKKESFPLTVTSAQKNPTAFYLCASSITRARGGTEAFFGQGTRLTVV.

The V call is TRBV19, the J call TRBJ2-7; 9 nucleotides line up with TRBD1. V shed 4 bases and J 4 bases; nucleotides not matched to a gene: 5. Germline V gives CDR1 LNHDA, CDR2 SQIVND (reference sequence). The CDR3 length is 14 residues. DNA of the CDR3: TGTGCCAGTAGTACACAGGGGGCGGGTTACGAGCAGTACTTC. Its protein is CASSTQGAGYEQYF.

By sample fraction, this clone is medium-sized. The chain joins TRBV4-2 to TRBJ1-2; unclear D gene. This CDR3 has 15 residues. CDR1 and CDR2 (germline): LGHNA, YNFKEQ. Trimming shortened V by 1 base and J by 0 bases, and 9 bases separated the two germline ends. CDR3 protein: CASSQGQNTNYGYTF. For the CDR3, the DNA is TGTGCCAGCAGCCAAGGGCAGAACACTAACTATGGCTACACCTTC.

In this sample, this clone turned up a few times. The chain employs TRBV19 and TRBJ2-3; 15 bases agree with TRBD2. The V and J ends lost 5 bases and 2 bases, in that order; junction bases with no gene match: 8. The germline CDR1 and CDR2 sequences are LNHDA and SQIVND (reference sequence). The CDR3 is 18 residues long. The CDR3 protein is CASSGTSGGLAPTDTQYF. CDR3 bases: TGTGCCAGTAGTGGGACTAGCGGGGGGTTAGCTCCCACAGATACGCAGTATTTT.

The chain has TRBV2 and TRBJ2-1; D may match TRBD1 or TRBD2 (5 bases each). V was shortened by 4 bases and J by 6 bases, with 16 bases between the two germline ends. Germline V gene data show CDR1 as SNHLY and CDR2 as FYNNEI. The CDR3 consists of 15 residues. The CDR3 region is CASSASGGGSNEQFF. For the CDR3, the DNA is TGTGCCAGCAGTGCGAGTGGGGGTGGGAGCAATGAGCAGTTCTTC.

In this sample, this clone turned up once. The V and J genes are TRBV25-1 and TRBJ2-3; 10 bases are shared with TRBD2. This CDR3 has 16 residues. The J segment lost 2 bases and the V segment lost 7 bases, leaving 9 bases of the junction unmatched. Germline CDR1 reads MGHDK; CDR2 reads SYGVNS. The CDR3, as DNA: TGTGCCAGCACCCAAGCTAGCGGGGGCTCCACAGATACGCAGTATTTT. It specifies CASTQASGGSTDTQYF.

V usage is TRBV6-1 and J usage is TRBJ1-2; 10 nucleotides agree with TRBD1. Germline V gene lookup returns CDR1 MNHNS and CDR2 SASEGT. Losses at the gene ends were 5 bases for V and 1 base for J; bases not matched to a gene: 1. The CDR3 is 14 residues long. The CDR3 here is CASSRTGGNYGYTF. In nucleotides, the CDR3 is TGTGCCAGCAGTCGGACAGGGGGTAACTATGGCTACACCTTC.

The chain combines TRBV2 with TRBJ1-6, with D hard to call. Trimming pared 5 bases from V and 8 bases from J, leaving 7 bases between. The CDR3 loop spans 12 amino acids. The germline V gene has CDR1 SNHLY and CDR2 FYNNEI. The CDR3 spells CASSRDDSPLHF. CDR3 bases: TGTGCCAGCAGTAGGGATGATTCACCCCTCCACTTT.